A single TCR beta chain is shown here with its context. The sample belongs to a study of blood T cell repertoires in COVID-19. Study details: Sites across the United States, Italy and Spain contributed samples from acute and convalescent COVID-19. T cells, B-cell-depleted T cells, or PBMCs provided the cDNA or gDNA that served as material.

Germline assignment: CDR1 KGHDR and CDR2 SFDVKD. The ends lost 4 bases at V and 4 bases at J; junction bases unmatched: 5. This CDR3 contains 15 residues. Each participant's cohort was designated according to participant-reported clinical history. The study recruited exposed participants who had met a COVID-19 case within 2 weeks before entry. Sequencing used immunoSEQ multiplex PCR; TCRdb keeps in-frame clones, though not all of them. The repertoire includes approximately 150,000 clones, over 80% of them detected once, and around 5.1% sits in the top ten. The material sequenced was PBMCs or T cells enriched from blood (not recorded which). The receptor's source is a man in his 70s who had been exposed to COVID-19. This chain joins TRBV24-1 and TRBJ1-5; 8 bases map to TRBD1. CDR3 amino acids: CATSDQDRVNQPQHF. Here the CDR3 DNA reads TGTGCCACCAGTGACCAGGACAGGGTGAATCAGCCCCAGCATTTT.